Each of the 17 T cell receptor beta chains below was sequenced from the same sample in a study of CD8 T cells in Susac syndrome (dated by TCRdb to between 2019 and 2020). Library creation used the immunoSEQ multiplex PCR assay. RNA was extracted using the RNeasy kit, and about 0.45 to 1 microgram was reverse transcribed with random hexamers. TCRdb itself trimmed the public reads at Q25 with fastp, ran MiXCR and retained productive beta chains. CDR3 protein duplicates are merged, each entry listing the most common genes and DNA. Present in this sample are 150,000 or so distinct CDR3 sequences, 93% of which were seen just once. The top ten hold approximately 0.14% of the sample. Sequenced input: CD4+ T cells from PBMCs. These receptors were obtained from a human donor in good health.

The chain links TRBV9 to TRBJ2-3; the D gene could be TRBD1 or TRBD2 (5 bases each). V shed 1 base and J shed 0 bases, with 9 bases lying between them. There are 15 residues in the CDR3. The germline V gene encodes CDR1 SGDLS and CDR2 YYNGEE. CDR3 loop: CASSVRGKSTDTQYF. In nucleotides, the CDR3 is TGTGCCAGCAGCGTACGGGGCAAGAGCACAGATACGCAGTATTTT. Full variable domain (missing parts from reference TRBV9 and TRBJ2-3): DSGVTQTPKHLITATGQRVTLRCSPRSGDLSVYWYQQSLDQGLQFLIQYYNGEERAKGNILERFSAQQFPDLHSELNLSSLELGDSALYFCASSVRGKSTDTQYFGPGTRLTVL.

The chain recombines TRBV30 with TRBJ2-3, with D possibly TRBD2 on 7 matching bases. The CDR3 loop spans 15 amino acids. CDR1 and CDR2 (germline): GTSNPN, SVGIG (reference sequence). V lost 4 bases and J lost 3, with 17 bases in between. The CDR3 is CAWNGGGYQTDTQYF. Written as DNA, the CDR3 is TGTGCCTGGAATGGGGGGGGCTATCAGACAGATACGCAGTATTTT.

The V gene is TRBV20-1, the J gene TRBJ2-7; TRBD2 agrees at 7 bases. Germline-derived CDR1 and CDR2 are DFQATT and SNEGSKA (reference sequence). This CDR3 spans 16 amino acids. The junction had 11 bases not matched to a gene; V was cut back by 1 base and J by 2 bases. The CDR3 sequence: CSARGERTSGTYEQYF. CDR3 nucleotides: TGCAGTGCTAGAGGGGAAAGGACTAGTGGGACCTACGAGCAGTACTTC.

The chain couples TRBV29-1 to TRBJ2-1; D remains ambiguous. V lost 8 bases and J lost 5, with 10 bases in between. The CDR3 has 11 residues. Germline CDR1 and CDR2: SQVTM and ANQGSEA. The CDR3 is CSSGGNNEQFF. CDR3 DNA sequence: TGCAGCTCCGGTGGCAACAATGAGCAGTTCTTC.

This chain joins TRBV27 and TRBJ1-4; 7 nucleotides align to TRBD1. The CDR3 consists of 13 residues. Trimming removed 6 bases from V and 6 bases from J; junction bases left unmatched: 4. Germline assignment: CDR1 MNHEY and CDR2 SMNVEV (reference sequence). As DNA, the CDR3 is TGTGCCAGCAGGAGACAGGGTTATGAAAAACTGTTTTTT. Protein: CASRRQGYEKLFF.

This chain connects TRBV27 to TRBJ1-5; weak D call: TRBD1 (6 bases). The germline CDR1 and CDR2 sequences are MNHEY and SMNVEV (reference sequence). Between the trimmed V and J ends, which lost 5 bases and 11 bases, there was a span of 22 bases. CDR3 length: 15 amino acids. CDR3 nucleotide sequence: TGTGCCAGCAGTCCGCCAGGGGTAGGAAGCGCAGCCCAGCATTTT. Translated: CASSPPGVGSAAQHF.

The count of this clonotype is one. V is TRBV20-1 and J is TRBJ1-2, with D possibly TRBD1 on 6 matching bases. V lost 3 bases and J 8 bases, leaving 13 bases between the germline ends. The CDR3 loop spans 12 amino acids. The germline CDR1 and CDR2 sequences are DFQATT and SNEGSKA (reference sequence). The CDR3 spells CSASMGAGGYTF. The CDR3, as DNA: TGCAGTGCTAGTATGGGGGCTGGAGGCTACACCTTC.

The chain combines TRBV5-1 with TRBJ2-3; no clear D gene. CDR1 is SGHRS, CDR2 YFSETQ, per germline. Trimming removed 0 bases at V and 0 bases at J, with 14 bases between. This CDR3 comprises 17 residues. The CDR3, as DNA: TGCGCCAGCAGCTTGGTTGCCGGGTACCCAAGCACAGATACGCAGTATTTT. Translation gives CASSLVAGYPSTDTQYF.

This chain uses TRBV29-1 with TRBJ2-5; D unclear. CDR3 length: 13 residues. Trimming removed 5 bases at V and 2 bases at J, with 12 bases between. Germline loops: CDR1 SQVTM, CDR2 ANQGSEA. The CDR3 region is CSVRVGKQETQYF. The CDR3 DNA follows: TGCAGCGTTAGAGTGGGTAAACAAGAGACCCAGTACTTC.

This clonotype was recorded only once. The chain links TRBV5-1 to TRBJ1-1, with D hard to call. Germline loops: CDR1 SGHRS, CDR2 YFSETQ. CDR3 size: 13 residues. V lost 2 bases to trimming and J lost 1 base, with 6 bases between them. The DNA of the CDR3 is TGCGCCAGCAGCTTTAACCCGAACACTGAAGCTTTCTTT. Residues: CASSFNPNTEAFF. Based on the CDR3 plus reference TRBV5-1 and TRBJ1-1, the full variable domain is KAGVTQTPRYLIKTRGQQVTLSCSPISGHRSVSWYQQTPGQGLQFLFEYFSETQRNKGNFPGRFSGRQFSNSRSEMNVSTLELGDSALYLCASSFNPNTEAFFGQGTRLTVV.

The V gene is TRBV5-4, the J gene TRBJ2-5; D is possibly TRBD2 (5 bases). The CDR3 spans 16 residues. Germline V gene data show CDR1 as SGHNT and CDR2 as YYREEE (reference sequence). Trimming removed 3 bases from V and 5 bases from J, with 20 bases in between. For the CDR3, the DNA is TGTGCCAGCAGCTCCTCCTGGAGGCGGCTGAGCGAGACCCAGTACTTC. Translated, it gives CASSSSWRRLSETQYF.

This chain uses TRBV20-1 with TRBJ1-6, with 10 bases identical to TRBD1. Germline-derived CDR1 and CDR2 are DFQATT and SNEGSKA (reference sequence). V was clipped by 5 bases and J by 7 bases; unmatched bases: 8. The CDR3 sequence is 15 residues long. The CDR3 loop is CSARHGTGVNSPLHF. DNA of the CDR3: TGCAGTGCTCGACATGGGACAGGGGTCAATTCACCCCTCCACTTT.

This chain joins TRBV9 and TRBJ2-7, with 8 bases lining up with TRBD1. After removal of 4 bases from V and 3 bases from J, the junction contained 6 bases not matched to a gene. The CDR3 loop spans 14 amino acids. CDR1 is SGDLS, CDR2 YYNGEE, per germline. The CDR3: CASSPRDRLYEQYF. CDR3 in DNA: TGTGCCAGCAGCCCCCGGGACAGGCTCTACGAGCAGTACTTC.

Here the CDR3 reads CASSPPAVSGANVLTF. The CDR3 bases are TGCGCCAGCAGCCCCCCGGCCGTCTCTGGGGCCAACGTCCTGACTTTC. The chain carries TRBV5-1 and TRBJ2-6; D not certain. Trimming left V 4 bases short and J 0 bases short, with 11 bases between. CDR3 size: 16 residues. Germline CDR1 and CDR2: SGHRS and YFSETQ. Full variable domain (remainder filled in from reference TRBV5-1 and TRBJ2-6): KAGVTQTPRYLIKTRGQQVTLSCSPISGHRSVSWYQQTPGQGLQFLFEYFSETQRNKGNFPGRFSGRQFSNSRSEMNVSTLELGDSALYLCASSPPAVSGANVLTFGAGSRLTVL.

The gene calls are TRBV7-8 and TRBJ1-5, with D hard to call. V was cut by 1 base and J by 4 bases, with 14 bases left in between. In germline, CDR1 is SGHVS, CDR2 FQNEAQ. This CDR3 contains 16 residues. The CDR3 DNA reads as TGTGCCAGCAGCTTAGAGGCAGGTGGTAGGAATCAGCCCCAGCATTTT. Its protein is CASSLEAGGRNQPQHF.

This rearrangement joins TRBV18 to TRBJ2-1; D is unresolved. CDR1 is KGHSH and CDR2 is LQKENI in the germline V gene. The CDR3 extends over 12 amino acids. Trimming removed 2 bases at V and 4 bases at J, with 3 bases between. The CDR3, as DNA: TGTGCCAGCTCACCAGATTACAATGAGCAGTTCTTC. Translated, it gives CASSPDYNEQFF.

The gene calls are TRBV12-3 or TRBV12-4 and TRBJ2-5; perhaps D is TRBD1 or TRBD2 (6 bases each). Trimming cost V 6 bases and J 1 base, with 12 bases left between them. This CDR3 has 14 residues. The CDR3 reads CASRRDTVQETQYF. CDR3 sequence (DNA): TGTGCCAGCAGGCGGGACACGGTCCAAGAGACCCAGTACTTC.